The 28 T cell receptor beta chains below were found in one sample sequenced in a study of lymphopenia after photon versus proton radiotherapy. Libraries were prepared by immunoSEQ multiplex PCR; TCRdb keeps only in-frame clonotypes and omits some of them. The sample lists about 20,000 clones; 88% were seen once. The material was peripheral blood, obtained from a patient treated with proton-based radiotherapy. These receptors all stem from a man in his 70s with pancreatic cancer.

The gene calls are TRBV13 and TRBJ1-1; the D gene is possibly TRBD1 (5 bases). Germline CDR1 PRHDT, CDR2 FYEKMQ (reference sequence). This CDR3 contains 15 residues. V was cut by 5 bases and J by 1 base, with 14 bases left in between. Here the CDR3 DNA reads TGTGCCAGCAGCCCTCGTGAAGGGACGAACACTGAAGCTTTCTTT. It is translated as CASSPREGTNTEAFF.

V usage is TRBV14 and J usage is TRBJ2-6; D uncertain. The CDR3 runs 16 residues. From germline, CDR1 is SGHDN and CDR2 FVKESK. Trimming stripped 2 bases from V and 0 bases from J, with 8 bases between. The CDR3 DNA follows: TGTGCCAGCAGCCAATATCGGAGCTCTGGGGCCAACGTCCTGACTTTC. It translates to CASSQYRSSGANVLTF.

The V gene is TRBV5-6, the J gene TRBJ1-5; 8 bases map to TRBD1. The length of the CDR3 is 15 residues. V lost 3 bases to trimming and J lost 11 bases; unmatched junction nucleotides: 13. Germline CDR1 is SGHDT and CDR2 is YYEEEE. In DNA form, the CDR3 reads TGTGCCAGCAGCTCCGGGACAGGCTCGTTGGTGTCCCAGCATTTT. This sequence encodes CASSSGTGSLVSQHF.

This clone appeared once. The chain links TRBV10-3 to TRBJ2-7; 10 positions agree with TRBD1. Trimming at V came to 6 bases and at J to 6 bases, leaving 8 bases not matched to a gene. The germline V gene encodes CDR1 ENHRY and CDR2 SYGVKD. This CDR3 region has 14 residues. The CDR3 loop is CAIRAGTGVGEQYF. The CDR3 nucleotides are TGTGCCATCAGGGCCGGGACAGGGGTGGGCGAGCAGTACTTC.

This chain joins TRBV19 and TRBJ1-1, with D uncertain. The CDR3 is 15 amino acids. CDR1 is LNHDA and CDR2 is SQIVND in the germline V gene (reference sequence). Trimming pared 5 bases from V and 1 base from J, leaving 14 bases between. The CDR3 coding sequence is TGTGCCAGTAGTCCTTCTTCGACGGGGAACACTGAAGCTTTCTTT. Translated: CASSPSSTGNTEAFF. Variable domain in full (rest from reference TRBV19 and TRBJ1-1): DGGITQSPKYLFRKEGQNVTLSCEQNLNHDAMYWYRQDPGQGLRLIYYSQIVNDFQKGDIAEGYSVSREKKESFPLTVTSAQKNPTAFYLCASSPSSTGNTEAFFGQGTRLTVV.

A word on this clone: A read error may account for a junction end that differs from germline. V is TRBV18 and J is TRBJ2-7; the match to TRBD1 covers 7 bases. The CDR3 is 15 amino acids. Germline CDR1 is KGHSH and CDR2 is LQKENI. CDR3 nucleotide sequence: TGTGCCAGCTCCCCACAGGGGACCAACTCCTACGAGCAGTACTTC. Its translation: CASSPQGTNSYEQYF. Based on the CDR3 plus reference TRBV18 and TRBJ2-7, the full variable domain is NAGVMQNPRHLVRRRGQEARLRCSPMKGHSHVYWYRQLPEEGLKFMVYLQKENIIDESGMPKERFSAEFPKEGPSILRIQQVVRGDSAAYFCASSPQGTNSYEQYFGPGTRLTVT.

This rearrangement joins TRBV11-2 to TRBJ1-1; no clear D gene. This CDR3 comprises 13 residues. Germline V gene sequence: CDR1 SGHAT, CDR2 FQNNGV. Deletions cut 7 bases from V and 1 base from J, with 10 bases between. The CDR3 is CASMRTANTEAFF. CDR3 nucleotide sequence: TGTGCCAGCATGCGGACGGCGAACACTGAAGCTTTCTTT.

The chain recombines TRBV29-1 with TRBJ2-3; D may be TRBD1 (6 bases). The CDR3 has 11 amino acids. V lost 6 bases, J lost 5 bases, and 9 bases lay in between. Germline CDR1 is SQVTM and CDR2 is ANQGSEA. DNA of the CDR3: TGCAGCGTGAGGACAGTAGATACGCAGTATTTT. It specifies CSVRTVDTQYF.

The chain combines TRBV19 with TRBJ2-1; 8 bases fit TRBD2. The germline gives CDR1 LNHDA, CDR2 SQIVND (reference sequence). Unmatched junction bases numbered 8, after V lost 7 bases and J lost 0 bases. The CDR3 extends over 16 amino acids. The CDR3 region has the DNA TGTGCCAGTACCACAACTAGCGGAAGCTCCTACAATGAGCAGTTCTTC. Its protein is CASTTTSGSSYNEQFF. Looking up the rest from reference TRBV19 and TRBJ2-1 gives the full variable domain: DGGITQSPKYLFRKEGQNVTLSCEQNLNHDAMYWYRQDPGQGLRLIYYSQIVNDFQKGDIAEGYSVSREKKESFPLTVTSAQKNPTAFYLCASTTTSGSSYNEQFFGPGTRLTVL.

The rearrangement uses TRBV15 and TRBJ1-2; D is undetermined. CDR1 LNHNV and CDR2 YYDKDF come from the germline V gene (reference sequence). The CDR3 extends over 12 amino acids. V was clipped by 0 bases and J by 2 bases, with 1 base between them. The CDR3 spells CATSRDNYGYTF. The CDR3 DNA reads TGTGCCACCAGCAGAGACAACTATGGCTACACCTTC.

The chain couples TRBV29-1 to TRBJ2-3; tentative D call: TRBD2 (5 bases). The germline V gene encodes CDR1 SQVTM and CDR2 ANQGSEA. Trimming took 5 bases from V and 1 from J, leaving 16 bases between them. This CDR3 is 15 amino acids long. CDR3 protein: CSVQTRGLGTDTQYF. CDR3 nucleotides: TGCAGCGTTCAGACCCGGGGATTAGGCACAGATACGCAGTATTTT.

The V call is TRBV19, the J call TRBJ1-4; D is uncertain. Germline CDR1 LNHDA, CDR2 SQIVND (reference sequence). CDR3 length: 15 amino acids. The germline V and J ends were trimmed by 2 bases and 7 bases, with 14 bases remaining between them. The CDR3 DNA is TGTGCCAGTAGTATAAGACCGGGAAGACTTGAAAAACTGTTTTTT. It encodes CASSIRPGRLEKLFF.

This rearrangement joins TRBV12-5 to TRBJ1-1, with TRBD1 as a possible D gene (6 bases). The V end was cut by 3 bases, the J end by 1 base, with 12 bases between. CDR1 and CDR2 from the germline V gene are LGHNT and FRNRAP. The CDR3 consists of 15 residues. The CDR3 is CASGFRRTANTEAFF. CDR3 nucleotides: TGTGCTAGTGGTTTTCGGAGGACAGCGAACACTGAAGCTTTCTTT.

The V call is TRBV30, the J call TRBJ1-2; 9 bases match TRBD1. With 2 bases clipped from V and 8 bases from J, the junction kept 6 bases outside the gene matches. This CDR3 is 13 amino acids long. Germline V lookup: CDR1 GTSNPN, CDR2 SVGIG (reference sequence). The CDR3 reads CAWSLQGAGGYTF. The CDR3, as DNA: TGTGCCTGGAGTTTACAGGGGGCAGGAGGCTACACCTTC.

This chain links TRBV10-1 with TRBJ2-3; TRBD2 matches at 8 bases. Germline V gene data show CDR1 as WNHNN and CDR2 as SYGVQD (reference sequence). V gave up 2 bases and J gave up 2 bases; unmatched junction bases: 9. The CDR3 is 17 residues long. The CDR3 nucleotides are TGCGCCAGCAGTGAGCCCAGCGGGGGAGTTGACACAGATACGCAGTATTTT. Translation: CASSEPSGGVDTDTQYF.

The chain combines TRBV6-1 with TRBJ2-5; D is uncertain. The CDR3 consists of 13 residues. Trimming removed 6 bases from V and 3 bases from J, with 11 bases in between. Looked up from germline, CDR1 is MNHNS and CDR2 is SASEGT. This CDR3 reads CASRGFLEETQYF. DNA of the CDR3: TGTGCCAGCAGGGGATTCTTAGAAGAGACCCAGTACTTC.

In its sample, this clone was seen once. This sequence joins TRBV18 and TRBJ1-4, with a tentative D call TRBD1 (5 bases). Germline lookup yields CDR1 KGHSH and CDR2 LQKENI. The CDR3 totals 16 residues. Trimming removed 0 bases from V and 4 bases from J, with 12 bases in between. The CDR3 nucleotides read TGTGCCAGCTCACCACCGGTACAGGCCCGTAATGAAAAACTGTTTTTT. This sequence encodes CASSPPVQARNEKLFF.

The chain employs TRBV6-7 and TRBJ1-5, with D maybe TRBD1 (6 bases). TRBV6-7 is classed as an ORF, of uncertain function. V was clipped by 6 bases and J by 5 bases, with 23 bases between them. The CDR3 covers 17 residues. Here the CDR3 reads CASRFSTGLAFYQPQHF. CDR3 coding DNA: TGTGCCAGCAGGTTCAGCACAGGGCTAGCGTTTTATCAGCCCCAGCATTTT.

CDR3 region: CASSPGQGYTEAFF. Written as DNA, the CDR3 is TGTGCCAGCAGCCCGGGACAGGGGTACACTGAAGCTTTCTTT. The chain couples TRBV6-6 to TRBJ1-1, with 10 bases matching TRBD1. Per the germline V gene, CDR1 is MNHNY and CDR2 is SVGAGI (reference sequence). The CDR3 totals 14 residues. Unmatched junction bases numbered 4, after V lost 6 bases and J lost 3 bases.

The chain uses TRBV10-1 and TRBJ2-1; TRBD2 might be the D (7 bases). The CDR3 length is 13 residues. Germline assignment: CDR1 WNHNN and CDR2 SYGVQD (reference sequence). The V and J ends lost 0 bases and 15 bases respectively, with 15 bases between them. The CDR3 DNA is TGCGCCAGCAGTGAGTCTAGGGGGGGTAAGATGTTCTTC. As protein: CASSESRGGKMFF.

This chain connects TRBV10-3 to TRBJ2-7, with 7 bases that match TRBD1. The CDR3 has 13 residues. The germline CDR1 and CDR2 sequences are ENHRY and SYGVKD. V lost 7 bases and J lost 7; bases outside the gene matches: 10. CDR3 nucleotide sequence: TGTGCCATCACCCCAGGACAGGTTGGTGAGCAGTACTTC. This gives the protein CAITPGQVGEQYF.

This clone occurred once. The V gene is TRBV10-1, the J gene TRBJ2-3; 15 positions agree with TRBD2. V shed 5 bases and J 4 bases; nucleotides not matched to a gene: 7. This CDR3 is built from 17 residues. The V gene's germline CDR1 is WNHNN and CDR2 SYGVQD (reference sequence). The CDR3 DNA follows: TGCGCCAGCAGTTTGGGACTAGCGGGAGGATCCGCAGATACGCAGTATTTT. This translates into CASSLGLAGGSADTQYF.

The chain uses TRBV6-5 and TRBJ1-1; TRBD1 matches at 11 bases. Losses at the gene ends were 2 bases for V and 4 bases for J; bases not matched to a gene: 6. CDR1 MNHEY and CDR2 SVGAGI come from the germline V gene. The CDR3 spans 16 residues. CDR3 in amino acids: CASSYGPGTGGTEAFF. In DNA, the CDR3 is TGTGCCAGCAGTTACGGGCCCGGGACAGGGGGCACTGAAGCTTTCTTT.

V and J are TRBV4-1 and TRBJ2-3; D is ambiguous. Trimming shortened V by 1 base and J by 7 bases, and 9 bases separated the two germline ends. Germline V lookup: CDR1 MGHRA, CDR2 YSYEKL. The CDR3 spans 13 residues. CDR3 in amino acids: CASSQVDINTQYF. The CDR3 coding sequence is TGCGCCAGCAGCCAAGTAGACATAAATACGCAGTATTTT.

The chain recombines TRBV7-3 with TRBJ2-1; D gene uncertain. The germline gives CDR1 SGHTA, CDR2 FQGTGA. The CDR3 has 16 residues. The V gene lost 5 bases and the J gene lost 4 bases, with 18 bases spanning the gap. CDR3 nucleotide sequence: TGTGCCAGCAGCCCACGGAGAACCGCTACTTACAATGAGCAGTTCTTC. Amino acid sequence: CASSPRRTATYNEQFF.

The chain uses TRBV9 and TRBJ1-1; D perhaps matches TRBD1 (6 bases). The germline gives CDR1 SGDLS, CDR2 YYNGEE. The CDR3 loop spans 14 amino acids. Trimming took 0 bases from V and 1 from J, leaving 7 bases between them. The CDR3 sequence is CASSVEGQNTEAFF. Written as DNA, the CDR3 is TGTGCCAGCAGCGTAGAGGGACAGAACACTGAAGCTTTCTTT.

The V gene is TRBV9, the J gene TRBJ1-1, with D possibly being TRBD1 (5 bases). V was cut by 4 bases and J by 3 bases, with 16 bases left in between. From germline, CDR1 is SGDLS and CDR2 YYNGEE. CDR3 length: 15 amino acids. CDR3 bases: TGTGCCAGCAGCTACCTCGGGGAGGGGTACACTGAAGCTTTCTTT. Protein: CASSYLGEGYTEAFF.

CDR3 sequence reads: CASSIDGAYRDPRGGELFF. The CDR3 DNA reads TGTGCCAGTAGTATCGATGGGGCGTACCGGGACCCTCGGGGCGGGGAGCTGTTTTTT. This chain links TRBV19 with TRBJ2-2; the D gene could be TRBD1 or TRBD2 (5 bases each). There are 19 residues in the CDR3. V lost 3 bases and J lost 7, with 27 bases in between. Germline CDR1 and CDR2: LNHDA and SQIVND (reference sequence).